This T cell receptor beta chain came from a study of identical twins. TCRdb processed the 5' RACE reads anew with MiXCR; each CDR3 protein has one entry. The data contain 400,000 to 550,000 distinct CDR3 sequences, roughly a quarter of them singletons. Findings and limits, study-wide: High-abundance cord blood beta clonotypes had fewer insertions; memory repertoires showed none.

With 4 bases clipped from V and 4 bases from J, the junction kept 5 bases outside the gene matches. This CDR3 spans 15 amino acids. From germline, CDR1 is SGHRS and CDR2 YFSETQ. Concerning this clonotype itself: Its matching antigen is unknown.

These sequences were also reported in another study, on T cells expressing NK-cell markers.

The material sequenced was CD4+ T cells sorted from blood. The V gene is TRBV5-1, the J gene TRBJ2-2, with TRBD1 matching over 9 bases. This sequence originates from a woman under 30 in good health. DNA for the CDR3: TGCGCCAGCAGCCCCGGACAGGGGACCACCGGGGAGCTGTTTTTT. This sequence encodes CASSPGQGTTGELFF.